This T cell receptor beta chain was retrieved from a study of T cell clusters in autoimmune cytopenias (dated by TCRdb to about 2019). Turning to the overall study: Of the 40 or so healthy donor controls, approximately 24 were female, and the group had a mean age of approximately 51 years and a median age of about 63 years. Per sample, TRB sequencing gave a median depth of roughly 52,000 reads and a median of approximately 2,400 distinct TRB clonotypes. In autoimmune cytopenia patients, peripheral blood TRB and IGH repertoires were sequenced during active disease and over treatment follow-up, together with healthy, CLL and autoimmune hepatitis controls. The goal of the study was to determine whether autoimmune cytopenia patients have a disease-specific immune repertoire signature that could serve as a blood-based biomarker. For primary cytopenia the controls were under 30 age-matched healthy donors, whereas for secondary cytopenia the controls were about 15 age-matched CLL patients. Repertoires from autoimmune hepatitis patients were compared with those of about 20 healthy donors matched for age and sex. On the study overall, not on this receptor specifically: GLIPH results suggested that primary autoimmune cytopenia patients were missing physiological T cell clusters, with 51 clusters found only in healthy donors compared with some 15 found only in patients. Compared with active autoimmune hepatitis patients, healthy donors had almost three times as many exclusive TRB clusters, a finding consistent with an autoimmunity-wide signature. Shifts in the TRB repertoire, including less even repertoires in secondary cytopenia and CLL, were mostly a reflection of lymphoma bias and not of autoimmunity. The T cell clusters were defined only in silico, and the functional role of the clusters was left to be validated experimentally. In the comparison of secondary cytopenia with CLL, no cluster-lack signature showed up, apparently because the dominant lymphoma-associated repertoire masked the signature.

As regards this clonotype: What this receptor recognizes is not known.

From the germline V gene, CDR1 is SGHDN and CDR2 is FVKESK. Reading from cysteine to phenylalanine, the CDR3 counts 16 amino acids. No DNA has been recorded. To amplify TRB rearrangements, a touch-down multiplex PCR protocol was run with the TRB-A and TRB-B primer pools combined in a single tube. Two consecutive PCR reactions with Phusion HS II polymerase added Illumina adapters and sample indices to the amplicons. After gel purification with the NucleoSpin Gel and PCR Clean-up kit, the amplicons were quantified by Qubit and checked for quality on an Agilent 2100 Bioanalyzer. Sequencing of the libraries was done on an Illumina MiSeq with 600-cycle, single-indexed, paired-end runs. The authors processed their data as follows. MiXCR version 2.1.12 with the default MiXCR reference library was used to align and assemble TRB reads. A clone was defined by each unique CDR3 nucleotide sequence, and analysis was restricted to productive sequences with at least two reads. Repertoire diversity was assessed with alpha-parameterized diversity profiles (alpha 0 to 5), including the Shannon (alpha 1) and Simpson (alpha 2) indices, which were computed with an R script. Combinatorial TRB VJ usage was calculated with the tcR package and was compared between cohorts by principal component analysis performed with ade4. GLIPH clustering of TCRbeta CDR3s was carried out on cohort pairs matched by age and read depth, and cluster frequencies were compared by Wilcoxon test. After reprocessing by TCRdb, each CDR3 protein sequence is one entry, and no DNA is given. TCRdb, rather than the study authors, made the V and J calls. The sample table on file contains roughly 3,000 distinct CDR3 sequences. Jointly, the top ten make up roughly 6.3% of the sample.

Per sample, 250 ng of peripheral blood genomic DNA, approximately 37,500 genome equivalents, was used for TRB amplification. This same sample was also taken into another study, of T cell repertoires in aging, cancer and after chemotherapy. The second study's authors report: Donors were distributed across six age groups ranging from 30 or younger to 70 or older, with at least three individuals included per group. Control TCR repertoires from healthy donors were recorded across several months to years, and re-sampling revealed clear clonal overlap. Roughly 9 million TCR reads were contained in the full dataset. Compared with age-matched healthy donors, untreated patients with either hematological or solid cancers had significantly lower TCR diversity in the blood along with higher clonality. In healthy donors, the decline in TCR diversity with age was mainly due to loss of richness, whereas in cancer patients loss of evenness also played a role. An increase in median generation probability over the chemotherapy interval was observed in both cancer cohorts, suggesting that the repertoire was reconstituted through rebound thymic output. The authors noted that the repertoire data do not allow conclusions about immunological memory after chemotherapy. To look at immunoaging and at how T cells reconstitute after chemotherapy, the study profiled TCR beta repertoires in peripheral blood from both healthy donors and cancer patients. A cohort of over 200 cancer patients (more than 90 with hematological and around 120 with solid cancers) was assembled, and fewer than 100 healthy donors were included as a reference group. Processing of the TRB sequences was carried out with MiXCR versions 2.12 and 3.0.5. Shannon diversity, evenness, clonality (one minus evenness), and alpha-parameterized diversity profiles from alpha 0 to 5 were included as repertoire metrics. The IGoR algorithm was used to compute generation probabilities of clones in paired pre- and post-chemotherapy samples.

Recombination joined TRBV14 with TRBJ1-2; lacking DNA, the TRBD1 call made by TCRdb goes unchecked. Sequencing input: peripheral blood. The sequence was collected from a human donor in good health. The CDR3 loop reads CASSQDRAGGIDGYTF.